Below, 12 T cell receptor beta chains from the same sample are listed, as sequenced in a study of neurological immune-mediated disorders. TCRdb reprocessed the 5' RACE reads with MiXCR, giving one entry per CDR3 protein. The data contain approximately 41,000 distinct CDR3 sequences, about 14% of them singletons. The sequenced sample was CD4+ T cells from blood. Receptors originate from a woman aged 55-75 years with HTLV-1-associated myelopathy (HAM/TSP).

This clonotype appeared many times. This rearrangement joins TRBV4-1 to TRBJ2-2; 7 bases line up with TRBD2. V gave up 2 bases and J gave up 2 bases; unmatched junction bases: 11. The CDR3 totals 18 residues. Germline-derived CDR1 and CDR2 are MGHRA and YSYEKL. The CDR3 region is CASSQIPKLAVNTGELFF. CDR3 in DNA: TGCGCCAGCAGCCAAATCCCTAAGCTAGCGGTAAACACCGGGGAGCTGTTTTTT.

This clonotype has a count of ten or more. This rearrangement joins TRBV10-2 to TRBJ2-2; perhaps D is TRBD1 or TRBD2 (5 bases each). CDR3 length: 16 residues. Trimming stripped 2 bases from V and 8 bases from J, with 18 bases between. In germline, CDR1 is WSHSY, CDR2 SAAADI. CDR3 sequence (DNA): TGCGCCAGCAGTGAGAGCCAGGGAGTGGCCTCAGGGGAGCTGTTTTTT. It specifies CASSESQGVASGELFF.

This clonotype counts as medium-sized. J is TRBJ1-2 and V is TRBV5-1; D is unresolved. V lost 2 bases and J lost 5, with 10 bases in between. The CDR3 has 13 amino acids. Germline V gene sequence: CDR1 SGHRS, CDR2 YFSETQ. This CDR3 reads CASSFETRYGYTF. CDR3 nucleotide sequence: TGCGCCAGCAGCTTCGAGACACGTTATGGCTACACCTTC.

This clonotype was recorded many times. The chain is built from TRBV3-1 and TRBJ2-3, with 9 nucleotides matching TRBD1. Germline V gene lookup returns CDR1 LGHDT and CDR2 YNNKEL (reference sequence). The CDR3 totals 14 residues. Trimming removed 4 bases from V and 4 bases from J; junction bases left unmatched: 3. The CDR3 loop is CASSPRTGADTQYF. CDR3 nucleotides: TGTGCCAGCAGCCCACGGACAGGGGCAGATACGCAGTATTTT.

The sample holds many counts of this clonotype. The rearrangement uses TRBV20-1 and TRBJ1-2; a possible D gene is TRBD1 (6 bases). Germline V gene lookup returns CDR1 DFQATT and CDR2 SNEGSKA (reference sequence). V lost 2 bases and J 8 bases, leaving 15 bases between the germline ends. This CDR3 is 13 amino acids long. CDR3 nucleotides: TGCAGTGCTAGACCTTGGGGGGGCGAAGGCTACACCTTC. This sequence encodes CSARPWGGEGYTF.

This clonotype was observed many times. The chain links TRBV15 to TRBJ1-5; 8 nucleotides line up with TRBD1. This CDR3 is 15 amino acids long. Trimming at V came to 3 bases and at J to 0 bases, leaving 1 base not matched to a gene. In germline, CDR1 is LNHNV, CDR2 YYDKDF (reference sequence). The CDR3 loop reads CATSRDRASNQPQHF. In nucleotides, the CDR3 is TGTGCCACCAGCAGGGACAGGGCTAGCAATCAGCCCCAGCATTTT. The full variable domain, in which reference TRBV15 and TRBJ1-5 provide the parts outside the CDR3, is DAMVIQNPRYQVTQFGKPVTLSCSQTLNHNVMYWYQQKSSQAPKLLFHYYDKDFNNEADTPDNFQSRRPNTSFCFLDIRSPGLGDTAMYLCATSRDRASNQPQHFGDGTRLSIL.

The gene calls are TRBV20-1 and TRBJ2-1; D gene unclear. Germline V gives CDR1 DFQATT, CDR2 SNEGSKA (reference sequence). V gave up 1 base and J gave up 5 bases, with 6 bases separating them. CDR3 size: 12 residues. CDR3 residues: CSARVRNNEQFF. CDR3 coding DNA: TGCAGTGCTAGAGTGCGGAACAATGAGCAGTTCTTC.

CDR3 DNA: TGTGCCAGCAGAAGACTAGCGGGACCCACCGGGGAGCTGTTTTTT. It codes for CASRRLAGPTGELFF. The chain combines TRBV28 with TRBJ2-2, with 11 positions matching TRBD2. CDR1 and CDR2 (germline): MDHEN, SYDVKM. Losses at the gene ends were 6 bases for V and 4 bases for J; bases not matched to a gene: 4. The CDR3 length is 15 residues.

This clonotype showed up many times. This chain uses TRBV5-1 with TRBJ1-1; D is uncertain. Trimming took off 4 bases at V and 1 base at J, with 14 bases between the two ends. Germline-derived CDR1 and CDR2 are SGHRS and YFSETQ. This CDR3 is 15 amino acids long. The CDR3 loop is CASSPGVSGNTEAFF. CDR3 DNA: TGCGCCAGCAGCCCAGGTGTCAGCGGGAACACTGAAGCTTTCTTT.

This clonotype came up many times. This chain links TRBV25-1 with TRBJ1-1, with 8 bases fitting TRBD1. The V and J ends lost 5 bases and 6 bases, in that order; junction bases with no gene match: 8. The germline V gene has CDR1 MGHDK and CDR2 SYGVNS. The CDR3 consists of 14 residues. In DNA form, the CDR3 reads TGTGCCAGCAGTCGGACAGGGACTTATGCTGAAGCTTTCTTT. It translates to CASSRTGTYAEAFF. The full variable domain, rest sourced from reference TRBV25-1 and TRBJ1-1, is EADIYQTPRYLVIGTGKKITLECSQTMGHDKMYWYQQDPGMELHLIHYSYGVNSTEKGDLSSESTVSRIRTEHFPLTLESARPSHTSQYLCASSRTGTYAEAFFGQGTRLTVV.

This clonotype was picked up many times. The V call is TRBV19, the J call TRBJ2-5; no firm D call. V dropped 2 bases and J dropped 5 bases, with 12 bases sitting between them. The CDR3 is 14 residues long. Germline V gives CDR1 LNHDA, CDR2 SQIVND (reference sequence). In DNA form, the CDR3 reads TGTGCCAGTAGTATAACAGCGAGCTTGGAGACCCAGTACTTC. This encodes CASSITASLETQYF.

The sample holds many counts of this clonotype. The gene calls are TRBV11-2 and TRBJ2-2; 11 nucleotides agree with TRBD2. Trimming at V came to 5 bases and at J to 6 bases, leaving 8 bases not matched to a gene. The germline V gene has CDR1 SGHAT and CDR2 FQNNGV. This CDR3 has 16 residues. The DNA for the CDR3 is TGTGCCAGCAGCCCCGGACTAGCGGGCATCGCCGGGGAGCTGTTTTTT. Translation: CASSPGLAGIAGELFF. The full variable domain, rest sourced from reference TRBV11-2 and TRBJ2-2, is EAGVAQSPRYKIIEKRQSVAFWCNPISGHATLYWYQQILGQGPKLLIQFQNNGVVDDSQLPKDRFSAERLKGVDSTLKIQPAKLEDSAVYLCASSPGLAGIAGELFFGEGSRLTVL.